The sequence of this T cell receptor beta chain was determined in a study of identical twins. Overall study results and limits: Sequences that were beta out-of-frame showed weaker excess twin sharing. The abundant beta clonotypes from cord blood had fewer insertions, and memory repertoires had none of this. Recombination models fit unrelated individuals' TCR alpha sharing but underestimated twins'.

V trimming: 7 bases; J trimming: 9 bases; junction bases outside the gene matches: 13. CDR3 length equals 16 residues. Germline CDR1 MNHEY, CDR2 SVGEGT. This clonotype was observed many times. What it recognizes is unknown. cDNA carried unique molecular identifiers, and a universal primer site was added by template switching. TCRdb redid the calling of the 5' RACE reads with MiXCR, one entry per CDR3 protein. This repertoire shows a few hundred thousand distinct CDR3 sequences, around 18% found once; its top ten account for roughly an eighth. V is TRBV6-2 or TRBV6-3 and J is TRBJ2-1; 12 bases match TRBD2. This sequence originates from a man aged 45-60 years in good health. Material for sequencing was naive T cells sorted from blood. CDR3 protein: CASNRPRLAGVSEQFF. CDR3 nucleotide sequence: TGTGCCAGCAATCGACCCCGACTAGCGGGAGTCAGTGAGCAGTTCTTC.